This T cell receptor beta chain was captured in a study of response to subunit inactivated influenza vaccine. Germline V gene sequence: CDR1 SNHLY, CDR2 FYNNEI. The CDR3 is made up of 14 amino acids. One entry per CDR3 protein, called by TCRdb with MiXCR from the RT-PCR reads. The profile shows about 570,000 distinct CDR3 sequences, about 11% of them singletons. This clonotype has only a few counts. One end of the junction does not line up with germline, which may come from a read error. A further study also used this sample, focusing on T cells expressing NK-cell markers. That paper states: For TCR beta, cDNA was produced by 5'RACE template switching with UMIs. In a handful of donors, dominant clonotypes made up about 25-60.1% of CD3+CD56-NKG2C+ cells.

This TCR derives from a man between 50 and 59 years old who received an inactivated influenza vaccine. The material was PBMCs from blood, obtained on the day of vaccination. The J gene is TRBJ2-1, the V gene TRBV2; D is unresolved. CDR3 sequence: CASTEGYSGDQQFF. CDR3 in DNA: TGTGCCAGCACTGAAGGGTACTCGGGTGACCAGCAGTTCTTC. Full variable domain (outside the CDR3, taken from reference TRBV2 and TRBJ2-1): EPEVTQTPSHQVTQMGQEVILRCVPISNHLYFYWYRQILGQKVEFLVSFYNNEISEKSEIFDDQFSVERPDGSNFTLKIRSTKLEDSAMYFCASTEGYSGDQQFFGPGTRLTVL.